Listed below are T cell receptor beta chains from one sample, sequenced in a study of blood T cell repertoires in COVID-19. Clones were read by immunoSEQ multiplex PCR, and TCRdb kept only the in-frame ones, dropping some. The data show 190,000 or so clones, with around 91% seen just once and about 0.59% held by the top ten. Sequenced material: peripheral blood. The receptors here all came from a man between 45 and 60 years old with acute or convalescent COVID-19. CDR3s include the opening cysteine and the closing phenylalanine or tryptophan. The D gene is left open where the match is weak. Clone size appears in some rows only: once, few, many, or a class for an expanded clone.

d_call	v_call	clone_size	j_call	cdr3_nt	cdr3_aa
TRBD1	TRBV27	-	TRBJ1-1	TGTGCCAGCAGCTATAAACAGGGGTACACTGAAGCTTTCTTT	CASSYKQGYTEAFF
-	TRBV7-2	-	TRBJ1-3	TGTGCCAGCAGCTTAGTGATCAGGGAACGAAACACCATATATTTT	CASSLVIRERNTIYF
-	TRBV7-8	-	TRBJ1-5	TGTGCCAGCAGCTTAGGGTTTAGGGAGGGGCAGCCCCAGCATTTT	CASSLGFREGQPQHF
TRBD2	TRBV13	-	TRBJ2-5	TGTGCCAGCAGCTTAGGACTAGCGGGGCCTCCTACCGAAGAGACCCAGTACTTC	CASSLGLAGPPTEETQYF
-	TRBV3-1/TRBV3-2	-	TRBJ2-1	TGTGCCAGCAGCTCTTCGGGAGTGAGTAATGAGCAGTTCTTC	CASSSSGVSNEQFF
TRBD1	TRBV15	-	TRBJ1-1	TGTGCCACCAGCAGAGGAAAGGGGGCGGCGGACACTGAAGCTTTCTTT	CATSRGKGAADTEAFF
-	TRBV29-1	-	TRBJ2-2	TGCAGCGAAGTTCAAACAGGGAACACCGGGGAGCTGTTTTTT	CSEVQTGNTGELFF
TRBD1	TRBV28	-	TRBJ1-1	TGTGCCAGCAGTTTGGCAGGGGGCCTGAACACTGAAGCTTTCTTT	CASSLAGGLNTEAFF
-	TRBV2	-	TRBJ1-2	TGTGCCAGCAGTGAAACGCTATATGGCTACACCTTC	CASSETLYGYTF
TRBD1	TRBV30	-	TRBJ1-2	TGTGCCTGGAGTCTGGGACAGAACTTCTATGGCTACACCTTC	CAWSLGQNFYGYTF
TRBD1	TRBV28	few	TRBJ1-6	TGTGCCAGCAGTCCCGGGACAGGCGCAAATTCACCCCTCCACTTT	CASSPGTGANSPLHF
TRBD1	TRBV6-6	-	TRBJ2-5	TGTGCCAGCAGTCCCACAGGGGAACAAGAGACCCAGTACTTC	CASSPTGEQETQYF
TRBD1	TRBV11-2	-	TRBJ1-4	TGTGCCAGCAGCGGACAGGGGGAAAAACTGTTTTTT	CASSGQGEKLFF
-	TRBV6-5	-	TRBJ1-5	TGTGCCAGCAGTCCCGACACACCTACTTACCAGCCCCAGCATTTT	CASSPDTPTYQPQHF
-	TRBV7-9	-	TRBJ1-5	TGTGCCAGCAGCCAGGCGGGGTTGGGCAATCAGCCCCAGCATTTT	CASSQAGLGNQPQHF
-	TRBV18	-	TRBJ1-5	TGTGCCAGCTCACCCAGACAGGAAGGGAGTCAGCCCCAGCATTTT	CASSPRQEGSQPQHF
-	TRBV29-1	-	TRBJ2-7	TGCAGCGTTGTCAGCGCCCGGGGTGGGCAGTACTTC	CSVVSARGGQYF